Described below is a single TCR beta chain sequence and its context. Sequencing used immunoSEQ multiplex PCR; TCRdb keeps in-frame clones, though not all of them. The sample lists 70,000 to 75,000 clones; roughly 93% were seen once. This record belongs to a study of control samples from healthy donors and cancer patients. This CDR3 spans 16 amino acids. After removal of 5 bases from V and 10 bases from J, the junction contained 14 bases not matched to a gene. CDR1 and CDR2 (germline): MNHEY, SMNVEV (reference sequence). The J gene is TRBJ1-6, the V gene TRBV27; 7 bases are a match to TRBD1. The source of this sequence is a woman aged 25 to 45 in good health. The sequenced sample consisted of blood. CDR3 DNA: TGTGCCAGCAGTCCCCGGACAGGCCAAAGGGAATCACCCCTCCACTTT. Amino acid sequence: CASSPRTGQRESPLHF.